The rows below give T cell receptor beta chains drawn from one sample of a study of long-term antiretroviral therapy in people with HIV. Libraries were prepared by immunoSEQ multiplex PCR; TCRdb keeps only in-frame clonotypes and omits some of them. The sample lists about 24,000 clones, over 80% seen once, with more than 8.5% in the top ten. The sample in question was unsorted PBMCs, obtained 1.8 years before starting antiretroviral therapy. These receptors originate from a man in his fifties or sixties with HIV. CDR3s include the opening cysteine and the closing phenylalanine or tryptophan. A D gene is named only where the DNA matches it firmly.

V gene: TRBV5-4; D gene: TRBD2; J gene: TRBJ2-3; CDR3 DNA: TGTGCCAGCAGCTTGGTAGCGGGCTTCACAGATACGCAGTATTTT; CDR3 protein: CASSLVAGFTDTQYF
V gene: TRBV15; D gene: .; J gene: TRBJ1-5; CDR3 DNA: TGTGCCACCAGCCCACCCCGGGACACTTGGAGACCCCAGCATTTT; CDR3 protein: CATSPPRDTWRPQHF
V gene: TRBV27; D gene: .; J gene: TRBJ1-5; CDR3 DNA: TGTGCCAGCAGAATAGCCAGCGTTAGCAATCAGCCCCAGCATTTT; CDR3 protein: CASRIASVSNQPQHF
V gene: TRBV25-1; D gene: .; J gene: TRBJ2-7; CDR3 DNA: TGTGCCAGCAGTGACGCTAGCGACTACGAGCAGTACTTC; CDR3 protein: CASSDASDYEQYF
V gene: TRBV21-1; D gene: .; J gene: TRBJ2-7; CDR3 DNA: TGTGCCAGCAGCAAAGGTTCAGGGGACTCCTACGAGCAGTACTTC; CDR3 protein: CASSKGSGDSYEQYF
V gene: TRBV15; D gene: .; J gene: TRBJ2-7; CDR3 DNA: TGTGCCACGGCTCGGGTCAGATCATACGAGCAGTACTTC; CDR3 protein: CATARVRSYEQYF
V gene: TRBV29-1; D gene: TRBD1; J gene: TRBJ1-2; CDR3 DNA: TGCAGCGTTGCAGGGACAGCCTTTAACTATGGCTACACCTTC; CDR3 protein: CSVAGTAFNYGYTF
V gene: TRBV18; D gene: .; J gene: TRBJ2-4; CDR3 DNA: TGTGCCAGCTCACCAGGGGTAGCCAAAAACATTCAGTACTTC; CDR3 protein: CASSPGVAKNIQYF
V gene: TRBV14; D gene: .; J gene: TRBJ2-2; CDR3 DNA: TGTGCCAGCAGCCAAGGTCGGGGTCCACGGGCCGGGGAGCTGTTTTTT; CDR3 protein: CASSQGRGPRAGELFF
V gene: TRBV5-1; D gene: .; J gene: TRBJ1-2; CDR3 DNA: TGCGCCAGCAGCTTGGCCGTCTCAGGGGTCTATGGCTACACCTTC; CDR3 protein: CASSLAVSGVYGYTF
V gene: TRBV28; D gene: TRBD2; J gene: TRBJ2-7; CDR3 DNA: TGTGCCAGCACCCGAACAGCGGGGGCCCTAAACTACGAGCAGTACTTC; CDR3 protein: CASTRTAGALNYEQYF
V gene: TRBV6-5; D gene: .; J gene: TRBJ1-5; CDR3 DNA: TGTGCCAGCACGGGGGGGGTCAATCAGCCCCAGCATTTT; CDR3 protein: CASTGGVNQPQHF
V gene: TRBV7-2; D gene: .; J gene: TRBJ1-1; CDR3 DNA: TGTGCCAGCAGCTTAATCTCAGGGGCCACTGAAGCTTTCTTT; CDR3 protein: CASSLISGATEAFF
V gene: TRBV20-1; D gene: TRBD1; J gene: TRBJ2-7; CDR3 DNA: TGCAGTGCTTTGGGACAGTACGAGCAGTACTTC; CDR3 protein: CSALGQYEQYF
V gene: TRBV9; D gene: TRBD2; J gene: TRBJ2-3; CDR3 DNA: TGTGCCAGCAGCGTAGCGGGACTAGTTTTAGATACGCAGTATTTT; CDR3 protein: CASSVAGLVLDTQYF
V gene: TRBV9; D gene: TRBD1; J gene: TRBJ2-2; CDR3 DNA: TGTGCCAGCAGCCTTTTAGAAGGGGGCGCCACCGGGGAGCTGTTTTTT; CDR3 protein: CASSLLEGGATGELFF
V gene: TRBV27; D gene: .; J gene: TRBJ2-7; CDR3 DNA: TGTGCCAGCAGTTTAGCAGATCCAGGGGCCGACAAGCAGTACTTC; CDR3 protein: CASSLADPGADKQYF
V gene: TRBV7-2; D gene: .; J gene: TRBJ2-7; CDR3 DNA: TGTGCCAGCAGCTTGGAAGGGGATTCCTACGAGCAGTACTTC; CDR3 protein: CASSLEGDSYEQYF
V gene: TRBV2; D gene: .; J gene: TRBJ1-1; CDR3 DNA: TGTGCCAGCAGGGGGCGAATTGGCACTGAAGCTTTCTTT; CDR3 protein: CASRGRIGTEAFF
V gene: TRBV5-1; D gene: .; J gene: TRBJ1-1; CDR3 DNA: TGCGCCAGCAGCTTGGCAGGGTCCGGAGCTTTCTTT; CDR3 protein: CASSLAGSGAFF
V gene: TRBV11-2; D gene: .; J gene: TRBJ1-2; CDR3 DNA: TGTGCCAGCAGCCCAGCGGGACCCCCGGCTAACTATGGCTACACCTTC; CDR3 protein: CASSPAGPPANYGYTF
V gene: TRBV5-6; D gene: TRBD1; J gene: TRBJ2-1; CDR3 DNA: TGTGCCAGCAGCCCTTTAAGACAGGGGAGGAATGAGCAGTTCTTC; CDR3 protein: CASSPLRQGRNEQFF
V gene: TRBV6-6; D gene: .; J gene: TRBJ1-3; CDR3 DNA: TGTGCCAGCAAGCCGGGGACAAACTCTGGAAACACCATATATTTT; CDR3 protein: CASKPGTNSGNTIYF
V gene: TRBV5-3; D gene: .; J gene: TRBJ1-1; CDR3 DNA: TGTGCCAGAAGCACCGCGTTACAGCATGAAGCTTTCTTT; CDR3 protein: CARSTALQHEAFF
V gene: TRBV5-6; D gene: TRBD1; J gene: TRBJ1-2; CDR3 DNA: TGTGCCAGCAGCCCCTTCGGACAGGGGAGTGGAGGCTACACCTTC; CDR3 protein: CASSPFGQGSGGYTF
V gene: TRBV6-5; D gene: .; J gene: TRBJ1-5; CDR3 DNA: TGTGCCAGCAGTTACGCCCCTCTCAATCAGCCCCAGCATTTT; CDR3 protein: CASSYAPLNQPQHF